This entry features one T cell receptor (beta chain) sequence. The germline V gene has CDR1 SGHRS and CDR2 YFSETQ. V lost 4 bases and J lost 6; bases outside the gene matches: 12. This CDR3 has 15 residues. This entry belongs to a study of cytomegalovirus exposure and HLA in healthy donors. With 60 Vbeta and 13 Jbeta primers, the PCR was carried out. The assay was immunoSEQ multiplex PCR, and TCRdb's table has in-frame clones only and misses some. The data show roughly 130,000 clones, with around 82% seen just once and 10% to 12% held by the top ten. The sequenced material came from PBMCs. The chain employs TRBV5-1 and TRBJ1-2, with 7 positions matching TRBD1. The receptor comes from a male donor in good health and CMV-seropositive. The CDR3 protein is CASSPRDSTWDGYTF. The CDR3 DNA sequence: TGCGCCAGCAGCCCCCGGGACAGTACATGGGATGGCTACACCTTC.